This TCR beta chain came from a study of T cell responses to AZD1222 COVID-19 vaccine. General study results and limits: Spike was spanned by vaccine-associated CD4 TCRs, with dominance at 160-218 and 743-854.

This CDR3 comprises 13 residues. Germline V lookup: CDR1 LNHDA, CDR2 SQIVND (reference sequence). Between the trimmed V and J ends, which lost 3 bases and 10 bases, there was a span of 15 bases. The method was immunoSEQ multiplex PCR; TCRdb's version includes in-frame clones alone and lacks a portion of them. The sample includes about 180,000 clones, 94% of them seen just once. As for this clone: Its antigen remains unidentified.

J is TRBJ1-1 and V is TRBV19; possibly TRBD1 for D (6 bases). Sequencing was performed on peripheral blood, taken 28 days after the second AZD1222 dose. The TCR originated in an adult who received the AZD1222 COVID-19 vaccine. CDR3 sequence (DNA): TGTGCCAGTAGTATGGGGTCCCGGGACACAGCTTTCTTT. Translated, it gives CASSMGSRDTAFF.